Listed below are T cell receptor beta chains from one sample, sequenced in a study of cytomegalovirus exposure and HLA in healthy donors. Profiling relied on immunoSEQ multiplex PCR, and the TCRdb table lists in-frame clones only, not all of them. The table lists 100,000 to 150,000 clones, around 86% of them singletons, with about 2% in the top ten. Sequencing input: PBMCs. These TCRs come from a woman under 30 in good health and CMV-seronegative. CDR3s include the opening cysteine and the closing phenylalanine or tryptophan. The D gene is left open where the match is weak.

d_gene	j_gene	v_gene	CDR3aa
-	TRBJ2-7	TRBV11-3	CASSLGGPGSYEQYF
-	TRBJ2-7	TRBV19	CASSMTRDSYEQYF
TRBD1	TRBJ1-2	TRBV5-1	CASSLEGTGFGYTF
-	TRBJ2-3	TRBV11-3	CASRGSVPPDTQYF
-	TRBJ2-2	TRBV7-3	CASSLGGSTGELFF
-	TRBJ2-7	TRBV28	CASTRVPSYEQYF
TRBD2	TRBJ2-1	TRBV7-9	CASSLLSSGRSYNEQFF
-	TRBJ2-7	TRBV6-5	CASSQFYEQYF
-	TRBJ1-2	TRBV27	CASSLSRGYGYTF
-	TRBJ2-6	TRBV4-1	CASSQEPAGASGANVLTF
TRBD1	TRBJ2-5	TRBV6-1	CASTRDRGLETQYF
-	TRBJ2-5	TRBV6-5	CASSYGVGVIEETQYF
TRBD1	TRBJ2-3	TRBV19	CASSPGGAGRDTQYF
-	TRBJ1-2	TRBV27	CASSLAQGPNYGYTF
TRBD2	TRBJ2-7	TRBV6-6	CASSYALAGGSYEQYF
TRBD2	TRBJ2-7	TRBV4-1	CASSQAIKRGNQLYEQYF
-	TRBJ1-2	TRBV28	CASRRGTVYGYTF
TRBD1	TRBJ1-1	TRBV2	CASSEAGQGIDEAFF
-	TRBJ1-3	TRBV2	CASSPPEWRAGNTIYF
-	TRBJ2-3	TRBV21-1	CASSKTSGRRDTQYF
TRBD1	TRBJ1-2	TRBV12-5	CASGLVLGQGHYGYTF
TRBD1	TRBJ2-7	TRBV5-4	CASSYLNRGYEQYF
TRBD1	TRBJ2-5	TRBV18	CASTSVGQGLETQYF
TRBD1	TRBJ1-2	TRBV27	CASGLTGGDTF
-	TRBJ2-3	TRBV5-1	CASSLGLDADTQYF
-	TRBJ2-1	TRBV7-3	CASSTQQGHEQFF
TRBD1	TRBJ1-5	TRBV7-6	CASSFGQGSQPQHF
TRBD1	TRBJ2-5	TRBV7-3	CASSAGTGGRETQYF
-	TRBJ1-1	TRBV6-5	CASSYKAGGTNTEAFF
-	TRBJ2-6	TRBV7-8	CASSPLQRGSSGANVLTF
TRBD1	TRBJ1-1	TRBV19	CASSYLDRVNTEAFF
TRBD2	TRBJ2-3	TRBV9	CASSVEGGEGTDTQYF
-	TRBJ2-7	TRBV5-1	CASSPGTPFEQYF
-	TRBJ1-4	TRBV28	CATRQEKLFF
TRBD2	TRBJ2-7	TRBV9	CASSPSGGTYEQYF
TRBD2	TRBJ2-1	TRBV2	CASSEGAGGFEQFF
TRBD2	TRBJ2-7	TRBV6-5	CASSGEREFNEQYF
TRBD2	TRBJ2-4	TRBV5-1	CASSRLAGGRGLAKNIQYF
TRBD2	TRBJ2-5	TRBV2	CASSEGLAGGETQYF
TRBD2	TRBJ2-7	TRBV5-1	CASTSGLAGVNYEQYF
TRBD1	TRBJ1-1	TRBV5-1	CASRATGQVNTEAFF
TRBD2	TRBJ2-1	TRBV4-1	CASSQDAPGTSGDNEQFF
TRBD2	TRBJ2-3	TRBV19	CASSITLAYPSGTDTQYF
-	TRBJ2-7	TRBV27	CASSVGYEQYF
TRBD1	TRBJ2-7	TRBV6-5	CASSHGTGVNYEQYF
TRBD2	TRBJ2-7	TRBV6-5	CASSPGVAGPNEQYF
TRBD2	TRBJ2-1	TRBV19	CASSIIAGENNEQFF
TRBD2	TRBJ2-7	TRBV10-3	CAVGTSDEQYF
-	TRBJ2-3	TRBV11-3	CASSLGGGGSDTQYF
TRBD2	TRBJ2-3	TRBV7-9	CASSPPAGLGTDTQYF
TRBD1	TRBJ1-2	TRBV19	CASSMDRGQKYGYTF
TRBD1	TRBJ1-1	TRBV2	CASNTGGMNTEAFF
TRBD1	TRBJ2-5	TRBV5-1	CASSLAGDRGVRETQYF
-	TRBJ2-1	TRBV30	CAWSVLSASSYNEQFF
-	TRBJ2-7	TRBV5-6	CASSLRAGVWNEQYF
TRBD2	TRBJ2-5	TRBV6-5	CASSYSGTSGQETQYF
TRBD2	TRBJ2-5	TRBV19	CASSIGLAFRGQETQYF
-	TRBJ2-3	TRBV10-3	CAINGGSTDTQYF
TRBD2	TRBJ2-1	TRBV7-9	CASSQKTSPHNEQFF
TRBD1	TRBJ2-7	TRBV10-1	CASSDQGTGIGEQYF